Reported below is one T cell receptor beta chain. The data derive from a study of blood T cell repertoires in COVID-19. The overall study: Researchers got acute and convalescent COVID-19 samples from the United States, Italy and Spain. The analysed material was cDNA or gDNA that came from T cells, B-cell-depleted T cells, or PBMCs.

The CDR3 covers 15 residues. Germline CDR1 and CDR2: MDHEN and SYDVKM. Deletions cut 6 bases from V and 0 bases from J, with 11 bases between. Seattle patient enrollment occurred during active infection, with longitudinal follow-up thereafter. Methods used by the authors: Reference gene primers were amplified, and this amplification served to estimate nucleated cell counts. Assay: immunoSEQ multiplex PCR; the TCRdb copy retains only in-frame clones and omits some. For V, J and clone size, that table is used; D and trimming come from the DNA. Among roughly 160,000 clones listed, approximately 86% were seen once.

This clonotype originated in a woman of 80 years or more with COVID-19, enrolled during active disease. The chain is built from TRBV28 and TRBJ2-2; tentative D call: TRBD1 (5 bases). Sequences were obtained from peripheral blood. The CDR3 region has the DNA TGTGCCAGCAGCCGACAGATCGCGAACACCGGGGAGCTGTTTTTT. Residues: CASSRQIANTGELFF.